This T cell receptor (beta chain) was sequenced in a study of shared clonotypes between healthy human individuals. CDR3 size: 16 residues. Germline trimming cut 3 bases from V and 5 bases from J; bases unmatched to any gene: 11. The germline V gene has CDR1 SGHRS and CDR2 YFSETQ. This clone was seen only once. Assay runs were performed at deep level. Using ten immunoSEQ deep assay plates, investigators sequenced unsorted PBMC DNA. Sequencing was performed with immunoSEQ multiplex PCR; in TCRdb, only in-frame clones are kept and a portion is missing. The table lists more than 400,000 clones, 70% to 80% of them singletons, with approximately 12% in the top ten.

The sequence was collected from a woman aged 40 to 49 in good health. Some clones in this sample may be carry-over from other donors' samples. J is TRBJ2-1 and V is TRBV5-1, with TRBD1 matching 7 bases. The sequencing input was PBMCs. CDR3 nucleotide sequence: TGCGCCAGCAGCTCATACCGGGACAGAGCTAACAATGAGCAGTTCTTC. Its translation is CASSSYRDRANNEQFF.